These T cell receptor beta chains were read from a single sample in a study of breast tumors, draining lymph nodes, adjacent tissues. TCRdb re-called the multiplex PCR reads through MiXCR, storing one row per CDR3 protein. Among about 150,000 distinct CDR3 sequences listed, under 25% were seen once. Sequencing input: axillary lymph node tissue. All receptors come from a female donor with breast cancer. Some clones in this sample may be carry-over from other donors' samples. CDR3s include the opening cysteine and the closing phenylalanine or tryptophan. D genes are given only for firm matches. Not every row has a clone size; where given, it reads once, few, many or a size class.

d_gene: TRBD2; len: 18; v_gene: TRBV2; j_gene: TRBJ2-7; abundance: many; CDR3aa: CASSGGTSGYTQIYEQYF; CDR3nt: TGTGCCAGCAGTGGGGGGACTAGCGGATACACCCAGATATACGAGCAGTACTTC
d_gene: -; len: 15; v_gene: TRBV28; j_gene: TRBJ2-3; abundance: many; CDR3aa: CASSLGGGGTDTQYF; CDR3nt: TGTGCCAGCAGTTTAGGTGGAGGTGGCACAGATACGCAGTATTTT
d_gene: -; len: 15; v_gene: TRBV29-1; j_gene: TRBJ2-2; abundance: many; CDR3aa: CSVDAVTGNTGELFF; CDR3nt: TGCAGCGTTGACGCTGTGACAGGGAACACCGGGGAGCTGTTTTTT
d_gene: -; len: 11; v_gene: TRBV2; j_gene: TRBJ2-7; abundance: many; CDR3aa: CASSDGGLEYF; CDR3nt: TGTGCCAGCAGTGATGGAGGGTTGGAGTACTTC
d_gene: TRBD1; len: 14; v_gene: TRBV3-1; j_gene: TRBJ2-5; abundance: few; CDR3aa: CASSQDPTGDVEYF; CDR3nt: TGTGCCAGCAGCCAAGACCCGACAGGGGATGTGGAGTACTTC
d_gene: TRBD1; len: 15; v_gene: TRBV4-2; j_gene: TRBJ1-6; abundance: many; CDR3aa: CASSQGDRDNSPLHF; CDR3nt: TGTGCCAGCAGCCAAGGAGACAGGGACAATTCACCCCTCCACTTT
d_gene: -; len: 15; v_gene: TRBV20-1; j_gene: TRBJ2-7; abundance: many; CDR3aa: CSAPITGLQSYEQYF; CDR3nt: TGCAGTGCTCCCATCACAGGACTGCAATCCTACGAGCAGTACTTC
d_gene: TRBD1; len: 17; v_gene: TRBV24-1; j_gene: TRBJ2-5; abundance: many; CDR3aa: CATSGRDRGLFGETQYF; CDR3nt: TGTGCCACCAGTGGCCGGGACAGGGGGCTCTTTGGAGAGACCCAGTACTTC
d_gene: -; len: 16; v_gene: TRBV7-2; j_gene: TRBJ2-2; abundance: many; CDR3aa: CASSIRGAGGTGELFF; CDR3nt: TGTGCCAGCAGCATCAGGGGGGCCGGGGGCACCGGGGAGCTGTTTTTT
d_gene: TRBD1; len: 16; v_gene: TRBV20-1; j_gene: TRBJ2-3; abundance: many; CDR3aa: CSARIPAGGASDTQYF; CDR3nt: TGCAGTGCTAGAATTCCGGCAGGGGGCGCGTCCGATACGCAGTATTTT
d_gene: TRBD1; len: 15; v_gene: TRBV6-5; j_gene: TRBJ2-5; abundance: many; CDR3aa: CASSPDRGEEETQYF; CDR3nt: TGTGCCAGCAGCCCGGACAGGGGCGAAGAAGAGACCCAGTACTTC
d_gene: -; len: 14; v_gene: TRBV20-1; j_gene: TRBJ2-3; abundance: many; CDR3aa: CSATRPTSPDTQYF; CDR3nt: TGCAGTGCTACCCGCCCGACTAGTCCAGATACGCAGTATTTT
d_gene: -; len: 11; v_gene: TRBV28; j_gene: TRBJ2-1; abundance: few; CDR3aa: CASSRTREQFF; CDR3nt: TGTGCCAGCAGTAGGACCCGAGAGCAGTTCTTC
d_gene: -; len: 14; v_gene: TRBV20-1; j_gene: TRBJ2-7; abundance: many; CDR3aa: CSAKPNPDGYEQYF; CDR3nt: TGCAGTGCTAAACCCAACCCGGACGGCTACGAGCAGTACTTC
d_gene: -; len: 14; v_gene: TRBV2; j_gene: TRBJ2-4; abundance: few; CDR3aa: CASSSREGQNIQYF; CDR3nt: TGTGCCAGCAGTTCAAGAGAGGGCCAAAACATTCAGTACTTC
d_gene: -; len: 12; v_gene: TRBV7-9; j_gene: TRBJ1-3; abundance: many; CDR3aa: CASSLREDTIYF; CDR3nt: TGTGCCAGCAGCTTACGGGAAGACACCATATATTTT
d_gene: -; len: 15; v_gene: TRBV6-1; j_gene: TRBJ1-3; abundance: many; CDR3aa: CASRPTVYSGNTIYF; CDR3nt: TGTGCCAGCAGGCCCACAGTCTACTCTGGAAACACCATATATTTT
d_gene: -; len: 15; v_gene: TRBV5-6; j_gene: TRBJ2-5; abundance: many; CDR3aa: CASSLNPRTQETQYF; CDR3nt: TGTGCCAGCAGCCTCAACCCCCGAACCCAAGAGACCCAGTACTTC
d_gene: TRBD2; len: 17; v_gene: TRBV18; j_gene: TRBJ2-2; abundance: -; CDR3aa: CASSQAGLNDLIGELFF; CDR3nt: TGTGCCAGCTCACAAGCGGGACTTAACGACCTAATAGGGGAGCTGTTTTTT
d_gene: -; len: 14; v_gene: TRBV20-1; j_gene: TRBJ1-2; abundance: many; CDR3aa: CSAREPTGSYGYTF; CDR3nt: TGCAGTGCTAGAGAGCCGACAGGCTCCTATGGCTACACCTTC
d_gene: -; len: 16; v_gene: TRBV7-2; j_gene: TRBJ2-2; abundance: many; CDR3aa: CASSFGGDRRTGELFF; CDR3nt: TGTGCCAGCAGCTTCGGGGGGGACAGGAGGACCGGGGAGCTGTTTTTT
d_gene: TRBD1; len: 16; v_gene: TRBV5-8; j_gene: TRBJ1-5; abundance: many; CDR3aa: CASSTMAQGPNQPQHF; CDR3nt: TGTGCCAGCAGCACTATGGCACAGGGGCCGAATCAGCCCCAGCATTTT
d_gene: TRBD2; len: 14; v_gene: TRBV29-1; j_gene: TRBJ2-5; abundance: many; CDR3aa: CSVRLAGAQETQYF; CDR3nt: TGCAGCGTTCGACTAGCGGGGGCCCAAGAGACCCAGTACTTC
d_gene: -; len: 13; v_gene: TRBV27; j_gene: TRBJ2-2; abundance: -; CDR3aa: CASTSYSTGELFF; CDR3nt: TGTGCCAGCACCTCCTACTCCACCGGGGAGCTGTTTTTT
d_gene: -; len: 13; v_gene: TRBV7-3; j_gene: TRBJ2-3; abundance: many; CDR3aa: CASSLGPLDTQYF; CDR3nt: TGTGCCAGCAGCTTAGGTCCCTTAGATACGCAGTATTTT
d_gene: -; len: 14; v_gene: TRBV6-1; j_gene: TRBJ1-5; abundance: few; CDR3aa: CASSVDRVHQPQHF; CDR3nt: TGTGCCAGCAGTGTGGACAGAGTTCATCAGCCCCAGCATTTT
d_gene: TRBD1; len: 13; v_gene: TRBV20-1; j_gene: TRBJ2-7; abundance: many; CDR3aa: CSASRDRGDEQYF; CDR3nt: TGCAGTGCTAGCCGGGACAGGGGTGACGAGCAGTACTTC
d_gene: -; len: 14; v_gene: TRBV7-8; j_gene: TRBJ2-1; abundance: many; CDR3aa: CASSFLGNYNEQFF; CDR3nt: TGTGCCAGCAGCTTCCTAGGGAACTACAATGAGCAGTTCTTC
d_gene: -; len: 15; v_gene: TRBV24-1; j_gene: TRBJ2-3; abundance: many; CDR3aa: CATSGDRGWTDTQYF; CDR3nt: TGTGCCACCAGTGGGGATCGGGGATGGACAGATACGCAGTATTTT
d_gene: -; len: 14; v_gene: TRBV7-2; j_gene: TRBJ2-2; abundance: many; CDR3aa: CASSSEDGTGELFF; CDR3nt: TGTGCCAGCAGCTCGGAGGATGGCACCGGGGAGCTGTTTTTT
d_gene: -; len: 14; v_gene: TRBV30; j_gene: TRBJ2-2; abundance: few; CDR3aa: CAWSRTGRGGELFF; CDR3nt: TGTGCCTGGAGTCGCACAGGGAGGGGCGGGGAGCTGTTTTTT
d_gene: -; len: 15; v_gene: TRBV20-1; j_gene: TRBJ2-3; abundance: many; CDR3aa: CSAVQGPTSTDTQYF; CDR3nt: TGCAGTGCAGTGCAGGGGCCAACTAGCACAGATACGCAGTATTTT
d_gene: TRBD1; len: 17; v_gene: TRBV19; j_gene: TRBJ2-2; abundance: -; CDR3aa: CASSIRRGQGDTGELFF; CDR3nt: TGTGCCAGTAGTATAAGAAGGGGACAGGGGGATACCGGGGAGCTGTTTTTT
d_gene: TRBD2; len: 17; v_gene: TRBV9; j_gene: TRBJ2-1; abundance: many; CDR3aa: CASSHLGLAGTYNEQFF; CDR3nt: TGTGCCAGCAGCCACCTTGGACTAGCGGGAACCTACAATGAGCAGTTCTTC
d_gene: TRBD2; len: 18; v_gene: TRBV20-1; j_gene: TRBJ2-2; abundance: many; CDR3aa: CSARRGSGRPANTGELFF; CDR3nt: TGCAGTGCTAGGAGGGGCAGCGGGAGACCCGCGAACACCGGGGAGCTGTTTTTT
d_gene: TRBD2; len: 14; v_gene: TRBV28; j_gene: TRBJ2-7; abundance: many; CDR3aa: CASRPSGRAYEQYF; CDR3nt: TGTGCCAGCAGGCCCAGCGGGAGGGCCTACGAGCAGTACTTC
d_gene: -; len: 16; v_gene: TRBV11-3; j_gene: TRBJ2-5; abundance: many; CDR3aa: CASILNRYPKLETQYF; CDR3nt: TGTGCCAGCATCCTCAACCGGTACCCAAAATTGGAGACCCAGTACTTC
d_gene: TRBD2; len: 18; v_gene: TRBV27; j_gene: TRBJ2-7; abundance: many; CDR3aa: CASSPTSGTSGSSYEQYF; CDR3nt: TGTGCCAGCAGTCCCACCTCCGGGACTAGCGGGAGTTCCTACGAGCAGTACTTC
d_gene: -; len: 14; v_gene: TRBV29-1; j_gene: TRBJ2-5; abundance: many; CDR3aa: CSVEMKQVQETQYF; CDR3nt: TGCAGCGTTGAAATGAAACAGGTCCAAGAGACCCAGTACTTC
d_gene: TRBD2; len: 16; v_gene: TRBV11-1; j_gene: TRBJ2-3; abundance: many; CDR3aa: CASSLGLAGGPGTQYF; CDR3nt: TGTGCCAGCAGCCTGGGACTAGCGGGAGGGCCCGGTACGCAGTATTTT
d_gene: -; len: 18; v_gene: TRBV20-1; j_gene: TRBJ2-3; abundance: many; CDR3aa: CSARGGIPGPTGADTQYF; CDR3nt: TGCAGTGCTAGAGGGGGCATACCGGGGCCAACTGGGGCAGATACGCAGTATTTT
d_gene: TRBD1; len: 16; v_gene: TRBV19; j_gene: TRBJ2-3; abundance: many; CDR3aa: CASSPVGDRVTDTQYF; CDR3nt: TGTGCCAGTAGTCCCGTGGGGGACAGGGTCACAGATACGCAGTATTTT
d_gene: TRBD2; len: 16; v_gene: TRBV28; j_gene: TRBJ2-1; abundance: -; CDR3aa: CASTVSGITSYDEQFF; CDR3nt: TGTGCCAGCACCGTTAGCGGGATTACGTCCTACGATGAGCAGTTCTTC
d_gene: -; len: 14; v_gene: TRBV6-1; j_gene: TRBJ2-7; abundance: many; CDR3aa: CASRDREGYYEQYF; CDR3nt: TGTGCCAGCAGGGACAGGGAGGGGTACTACGAGCAGTACTTC
d_gene: TRBD1; len: 13; v_gene: TRBV20-1; j_gene: TRBJ1-2; abundance: many; CDR3aa: CSASQQGMGGYTF; CDR3nt: TGCAGTGCTAGTCAACAGGGGATGGGGGGCTACACCTTC
d_gene: -; len: 15; v_gene: TRBV6-1; j_gene: TRBJ2-1; abundance: many; CDR3aa: CASSALRGGYNEQFF; CDR3nt: TGTGCCAGCAGTGCACTAAGAGGGGGCTACAATGAGCAGTTCTTC
d_gene: TRBD2; len: 16; v_gene: TRBV7-9; j_gene: TRBJ2-5; abundance: few; CDR3aa: CASSPRLGLAGETQYF; CDR3nt: TGTGCCAGCAGCCCGCGCCTGGGACTAGCGGGAGAGACCCAGTACTTC
d_gene: TRBD2; len: 15; v_gene: TRBV5-4; j_gene: TRBJ2-1; abundance: many; CDR3aa: CASSATSGSSHEQFF; CDR3nt: TGTGCCAGCAGCGCTACTAGCGGGAGCTCACATGAGCAGTTCTTC
d_gene: -; len: 14; v_gene: TRBV3-1; j_gene: TRBJ2-3; abundance: many; CDR3aa: CASSSTGVTDTQYF; CDR3nt: TGTGCCAGCAGCTCGACCGGGGTCACAGATACGCAGTATTTT
d_gene: -; len: 12; v_gene: TRBV6-1; j_gene: TRBJ1-2; abundance: many; CDR3aa: CASSRAGYGYTF; CDR3nt: TGTGCCAGCAGTAGGGCCGGCTATGGCTACACCTTC
d_gene: TRBD1; len: 15; v_gene: TRBV30; j_gene: TRBJ1-6; abundance: many; CDR3aa: CAWSSNQGGNSPLHF; CDR3nt: TGTGCCTGGAGTTCGAATCAGGGGGGTAATTCACCCCTCCACTTT
d_gene: -; len: 16; v_gene: TRBV10-2; j_gene: TRBJ2-5; abundance: many; CDR3aa: CASSEADIAEKETQYF; CDR3nt: TGCGCCAGCAGTGAGGCCGATATAGCGGAGAAAGAGACCCAGTACTTC
d_gene: TRBD1; len: 16; v_gene: TRBV2; j_gene: TRBJ1-4; abundance: many; CDR3aa: CASSPNRGITNEKLFF; CDR3nt: TGTGCCAGCAGTCCTAACAGGGGGATAACTAATGAAAAACTGTTTTTT
d_gene: -; len: 13; v_gene: TRBV20-1; j_gene: TRBJ2-2; abundance: many; CDR3aa: CSARITGTGELFF; CDR3nt: TGCAGTGCTAGAATCACCGGCACCGGGGAGCTGTTTTTT
d_gene: -; len: 13; v_gene: TRBV27; j_gene: TRBJ2-7; abundance: many; CDR3aa: CASSFTAAYEQYF; CDR3nt: TGTGCCAGCAGTTTCACAGCCGCCTACGAGCAGTACTTC
d_gene: -; len: 16; v_gene: TRBV20-1; j_gene: TRBJ2-7; abundance: many; CDR3aa: CSARDGAADILYEQYF; CDR3nt: TGCAGTGCTAGAGATGGGGCAGCCGATATCTTATACGAGCAGTACTTC
d_gene: -; len: 14; v_gene: TRBV19; j_gene: TRBJ1-2; abundance: -; CDR3aa: CARSTQGWGYGYTF; CDR3nt: TGTGCCAGAAGCACGCAGGGGTGGGGCTATGGCTACACCTTC